A selection of T cell receptor beta chains follows, all from one sample in a study of OX40 agonist ivuxolimab in advanced cancers. Assay used: immunoSEQ multiplex PCR; TCRdb lists only in-frame clones, some missing. The data hold about 73,000 clones, with more than 70% observed a single time. This material consisted of CD4+ or CD8+ T cells sorted from blood, taken in a trial of the OX40 agonist ivuxolimab. The source is an adult with an advanced solid tumor such as melanoma, head and neck, liver or kidney cancer. The CDR3 runs from the conserved cysteine through the conserved F or W. A D gene is named only where the DNA matches it firmly. A clone size is listed for some rows: how often the clone was seen (once, few, many), or a class if it is expanded.

>TRBV15|TRBJ1-1|NA|NA
CATSRRQLNTEAFF
TGTGCCACCAGCAGAAGACAGTTGAACACTGAAGCTTTCTTT
>TRBV6-4|TRBJ2-3|NA|NA
CASSQRETDTQYF
TGTGCCAGCAGCCAAAGGGAGACAGATACGCAGTATTTT
>TRBV11-3|TRBJ1-1|NA|NA
CASSLTSDSEAFF
TGTGCCAGCAGCTTAACCTCGGACAGTGAAGCTTTCTTT
>TRBV30|TRBJ1-1|NA|few
CAWSLEGTMNTEAFF
TGTGCCTGGAGTTTGGAGGGAACGATGAACACTGAAGCTTTCTTT
>TRBV10-3|TRBJ2-1|TRBD2|NA
CAISLAGEVHEQFF
TGTGCCATCAGTTTAGCGGGAGAGGTTCATGAGCAGTTCTTC
>TRBV4-1|TRBJ2-1|TRBD2|NA
CASSQDSSGGAYNEQFF
TGCGCCAGCAGCCAAGATTCTAGCGGGGGGGCCTACAATGAGCAGTTCTTC
>TRBV10-3|TRBJ1-4|NA|once
CAISQDGQKEKLFF
TGTGCCATCAGTCAAGATGGACAGAAAGAAAAACTGTTTTTT
>TRBV5-1|TRBJ1-4|NA|NA
CASSLSTGQNEKLFF
TGCGCCAGCAGCTTATCGACAGGACAAAATGAAAAACTGTTTTTT
>TRBV6-6|TRBJ1-5|TRBD1|NA
CASSRTGDSNQPQHF
TGTGCCAGCAGTAGGACAGGGGATAGCAATCAGCCCCAGCATTTT
>TRBV11-2|TRBJ2-1|NA|NA
CASSLRTAYNEQFF
TGTGCCAGCAGCTTAAGGACAGCCTACAATGAGCAGTTCTTC
>TRBV28|TRBJ1-4|NA|NA
CASSLTWGEKLFF
TGTGCCAGCAGTTTAACGTGGGGTGAAAAACTGTTTTTT
>TRBV6-5|TRBJ1-3|NA|few
CASSSPGNTIYF
TGTGCCAGCAGTTCCCCCGGAAACACCATATATTTT
>TRBV18|TRBJ1-1|NA|once
CASSPPGAGARDTEAFF
TGTGCCAGCTCACCACCGGGCGCAGGGGCGCGGGACACTGAAGCTTTCTTT
>TRBV9|TRBJ2-1|NA|NA
CASSVAPLNEQFF
TGTGCCAGCAGCGTAGCACCCCTCAATGAGCAGTTCTTC
>TRBV5-6|TRBJ1-4|TRBD1|once
CASSSGQGGNEKLFF
TGTGCCAGCAGCTCCGGACAGGGTGGGAATGAAAAACTGTTTTTT
>TRBV28|TRBJ1-1|NA|medium-sized
CASSVPNTEAFF
TGTGCCAGCTCTGTCCCGAACACTGAAGCTTTCTTT
>TRBV30|TRBJ2-7|NA|NA
CAWSVHVGGRGYSYEQYF
TGTGCCTGGAGTGTACACGTGGGGGGGCGTGGATACTCCTACGAGCAGTACTTC